Detailed here is one TCR beta chain. This clone occurred a few times. The antigen it recognizes is unknown. The gene nomenclature and germline references here are murine. Receptors were amplified or captured by the immunoSEQ multiplex PCR assay. TCRbeta CDR3 sequencing was done by Adaptive Biotechnologies at survey depth, reporting CDR3 sequences, V/J genes, productive frequency and template counts. TCR beta CDR3 regions were amplified from genomic DNA rather than RNA. The authors processed their data as follows. Jensen-Shannon divergence was used to quantify pairwise repertoire overlap between tissues, with a value of 1 meaning complete divergence and a value of 0 meaning identical repertoires. Based on pairwise JSD values, tissues were grouped by single-linkage agglomerative hierarchical clustering, and the results were shown as dendrograms. GLIPH2 was run on all patient samples with simulation_depth 1000, kmer_min_depth 3, cdr3_length_cutoff 8, keeping groups with more than two unique CDR3s. A standardized tissue-overlap score extrapolated Jaccard GLIPH-group overlap across patients to a standard repertoire size of 1000 clones. Linear mixed-effect models, with tissue as a fixed effect and individual as a random effect, were used to test how diversity related to clinical or experimental variables. This immuneACCESS table, as held by TCRdb, lists in-frame sequences with V and J called but not all clones. Of the missing ones, under half trace to an unresolved V gene in checked studies; the others have no known cause. Clone size and V and J calls were adopted from that table, with D and trimming inferred from the DNA. The sample table lists around 6,800 clones, approximately 37% of them with a count of one. In total, the top ten clones hold 6.3% of the sample.

The data stem from a study of tissue T cells after allogeneic stem cell transplantation (dated by TCRdb to 2021 to 2024). Turning to the overall study: Using research autopsies of patients with and without GVHD, plus mouse models of GVHD, the study profiled TCR beta repertoires across many tissues. The human part of the study was a prospective observational study with no blinding and no randomization.

Paper-wide results and their limitations: Within patients, how anatomically similar the tissues were was a key factor in shaping TCR repertoire composition, regardless of disease or transplant status. Which tissue TCRs were alloreactive or antigen-specific was not determined in the study, and some clones might have been persisting host cells. Few T cell clones were found to be shared across patients, but shared repertoire signatures across patients were revealed in a tissue-specific fashion by motif-based clustering. Sampling depth was acknowledged as a limitation, and the patient cohort was both small and clinically heterogeneous. In both patients and mice, T cells from blood and spleen covered only a limited part of the TCR repertoire found in tissues.

This specimen's time point label, per the study, means: mouse harvest day 14 after allogeneic transplant. Mouse grafts consisting of 10^7 T-cell-depleted bone marrow cells combined with 10^6 splenic CD5+ T cells were administered by tail vein injection. GVHD in mice was modeled with a major MHC-mismatch B6 (H2b) into BALB/c (H2d) model, and tissues were profiled at day 7 or 14. On day 7 or 14 post-transplant, mouse tissues and retro-orbital blood were harvested with separate sterile tools for each animal, and livers were flushed before harvest. Before genomic DNA isolation with the DNeasy Blood & Tissue Kit, mouse tissues were minced with razor blades in buffered saline. Sequenced input: skin. This sequence originates from a female BALB/c mouse given C57BL/6 T cells with graft-versus-host disease after an allogeneic hematopoietic cell transplant.

CDR3 bases read: TGCACCTGCAGTGCACAGGGGTCTAGTGCAGAAACGCTGTAT. This translates into CTCSAQGSSAETLY. Given in full, the CDR3 is CTCSAQGSSAETLYF. The V and J genes are TRBV1 and TRBJ2-3; TRBD1 is possibly the D segment (6 matching bases). With the read ending 1 residue before the CDR3 end, the germline J gene is used to fill in that end. From the cysteine up to the phenylalanine, the CDR3 has a length of 15 residues. Of the CDR3's DNA, 42 bases were read; they are in frame from base 1. Cut back by 2 bases and 0 bases, the V and J ends lie 9 bases apart. CDR1 NSQYPW and CDR2 LRSPGD were looked up in the germline V gene (reference sequence).